The TCR beta chain under discussion was sequenced for a study of T cells in Graves' hyperthyroidism and ophthalmopathy. Amplification yielded TCR beta CDR3 regions, with RNA transcripts as the source. The HTBI primer set served for first-round RT-PCR of the TCR CDR3. TCRdb analysed the multiplex PCR reads with MiXCR anew, one entry per CDR3 protein. This table has about 380,000 distinct CDR3 sequences, approximately 18% appearing once. Diagnoses were made from clinical symptoms, serum measures (thyroxine and TRAb), thyroid ultrasound and orbital computed tomography. Remarks on this clonotype: Its specificity is not known.

General study points: Most clonotypes expanded in the thyroid (above 0.001) were also present in blood. The model identified upcoming ophthalmopathy a median around 6 months ahead of onset. Researchers report that a 13 V-J model separated ophthalmopathy from stable hyperthyroidism.

This CDR3 comprises 14 residues. Trimming cost V 5 bases and J 4 bases, with 17 bases left between them. Looked up from germline, CDR1 is DFQATT and CDR2 is SNEGSKA (reference sequence). The V call is TRBV20-1, the J call TRBJ1-1; no clear D gene. The clonotype was recovered from a man aged 18 to 30 with Graves' ophthalmopathy. Input material: blood. The CDR3 here is CSASSVGRITEAFF. The CDR3 DNA sequence: TGCAGTGCTTCCTCGGTAGGGAGGATCACTGAAGCTTTCTTT.